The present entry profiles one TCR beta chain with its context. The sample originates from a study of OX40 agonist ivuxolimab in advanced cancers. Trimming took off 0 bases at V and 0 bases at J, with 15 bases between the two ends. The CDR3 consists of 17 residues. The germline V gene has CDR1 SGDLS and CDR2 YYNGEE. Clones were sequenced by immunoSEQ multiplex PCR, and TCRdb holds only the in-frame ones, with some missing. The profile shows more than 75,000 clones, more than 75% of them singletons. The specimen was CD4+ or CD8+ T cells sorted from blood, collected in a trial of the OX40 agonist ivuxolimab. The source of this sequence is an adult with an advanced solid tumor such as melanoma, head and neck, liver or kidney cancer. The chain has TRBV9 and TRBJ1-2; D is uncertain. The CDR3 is CASSVVARLNPNYGYTF. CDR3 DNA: TGTGCCAGCAGCGTAGTGGCCAGACTTAATCCTAACTATGGCTACACCTTC.